This TCR beta chain was observed in a study of glioma-infiltrating T cells after dendritic cell vaccination. Produced via immunoSEQ multiplex PCR; TCRdb's table is partial and in-frame only. In the table there are some 10,000 clones, 81% of which are singletons. Time point denoted: after dendritic cell vaccination, including at tumor progression/relapse. The sequencing here drew on blood, taken after dendritic cell vaccination. The TCR was taken from a human donor with glioblastoma.

DNA for the CDR3: TGTGCCATAGGCGGACTAGCGGGAGCCGATACGCAGTATTTT. The encoded protein is CAIGGLAGADTQYF. This chain joins TRBV19 and TRBJ2-3; 13 positions agree with TRBD2. Trimming at V came to 10 bases and at J to 6 bases, leaving 7 bases not matched to a gene. The length of the CDR3 is 14 residues. Germline V gene sequence: CDR1 LNHDA, CDR2 SQIVND (reference sequence).